This T cell receptor (beta chain) was observed in a study of cytomegalovirus exposure and HLA in healthy donors. Across the study: The 90 to 150 validation repertoires were produced on the same platform as the roughly 660 repertoires of the first cohort. This was reported in a later analysis.

Comment on this clone: Its antigen is not known.

Profiling relied on immunoSEQ multiplex PCR, and the TCRdb table lists in-frame clones only, not all of them. The sample contains under 200,000 clones, roughly 91% of which appear only once. Study-level points and caveats: A list of around 160 TCR beta chains associated with cytomegalovirus was given. A few CMV-associated chains proved CMV antigen-specific in vitro.

This CDR3 region has 18 residues. V lost 0 bases to trimming and J lost 5 bases; unmatched junction nucleotides: 11. Germline CDR1 reads SGHRS; CDR2 reads YFSETQ. This chain uses TRBV5-1 with TRBJ2-1; 10 nucleotides match TRBD2. The sequence came from a man younger than 35 in good health and CMV-seropositive. The sequenced sample was PBMCs. In nucleotides, the CDR3 is TGCGCCAGCAGCTTGGCCGGAGCTAGCGGGAGCGGACACAATGAGCAGTTCTTC. Its protein product is CASSLAGASGSGHNEQFF.